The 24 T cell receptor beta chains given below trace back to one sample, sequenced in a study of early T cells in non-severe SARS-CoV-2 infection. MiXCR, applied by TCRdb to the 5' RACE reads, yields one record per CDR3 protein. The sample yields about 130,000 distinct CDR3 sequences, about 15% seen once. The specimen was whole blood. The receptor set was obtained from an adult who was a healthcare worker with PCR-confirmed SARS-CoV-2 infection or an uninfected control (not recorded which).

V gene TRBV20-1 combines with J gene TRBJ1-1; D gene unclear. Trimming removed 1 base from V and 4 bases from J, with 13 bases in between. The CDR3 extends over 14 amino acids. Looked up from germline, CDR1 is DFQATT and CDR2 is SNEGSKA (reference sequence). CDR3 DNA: TGCAGTGCTAGAGGGGGTTACATCGGCACTGAAGCTTTCTTT. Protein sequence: CSARGGYIGTEAFF.

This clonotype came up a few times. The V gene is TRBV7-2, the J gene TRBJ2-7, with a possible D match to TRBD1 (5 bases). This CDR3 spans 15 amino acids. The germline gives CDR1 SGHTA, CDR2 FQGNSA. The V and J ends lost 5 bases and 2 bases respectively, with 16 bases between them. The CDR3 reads CASSLRRGKAYEQYF. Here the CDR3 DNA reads TGTGCCAGCAGCCTCCGTAGGGGAAAAGCCTACGAGCAGTACTTC.

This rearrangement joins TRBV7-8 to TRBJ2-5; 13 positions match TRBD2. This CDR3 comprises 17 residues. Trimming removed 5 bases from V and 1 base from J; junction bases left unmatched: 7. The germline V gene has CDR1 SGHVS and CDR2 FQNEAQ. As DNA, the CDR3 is TGTGCCAGCAGCAACGGACTAGCGGGGGCTATCCAAGAGACCCAGTACTTC. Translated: CASSNGLAGAIQETQYF.

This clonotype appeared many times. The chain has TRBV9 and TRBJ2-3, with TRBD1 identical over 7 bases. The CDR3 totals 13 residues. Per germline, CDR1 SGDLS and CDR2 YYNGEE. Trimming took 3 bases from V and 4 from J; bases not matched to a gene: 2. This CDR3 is CASSGQGSDTQYF. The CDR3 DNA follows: TGTGCCAGCAGCGGACAGGGATCAGATACGCAGTATTTT. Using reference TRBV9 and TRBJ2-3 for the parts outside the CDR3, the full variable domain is DSGVTQTPKHLITATGQRVTLRCSPRSGDLSVYWYQQSLDQGLQFLIQYYNGEERAKGNILERFSAQQFPDLHSELNLSSLELGDSALYFCASSGQGSDTQYFGPGTRLTVL.

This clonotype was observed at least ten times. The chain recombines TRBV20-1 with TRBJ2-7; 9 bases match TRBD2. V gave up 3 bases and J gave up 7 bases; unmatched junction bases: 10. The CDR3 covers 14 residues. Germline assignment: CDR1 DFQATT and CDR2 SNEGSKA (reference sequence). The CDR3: CSASGSGGLGEQYF. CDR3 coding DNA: TGCAGTGCTAGTGGTAGCGGGGGACTGGGGGAGCAGTACTTC.

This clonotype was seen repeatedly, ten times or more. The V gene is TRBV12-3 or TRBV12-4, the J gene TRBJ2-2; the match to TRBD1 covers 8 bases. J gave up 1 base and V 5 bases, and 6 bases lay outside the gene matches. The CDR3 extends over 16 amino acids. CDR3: CASSVTGTGNTGELFF. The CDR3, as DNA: TGTGCCAGCAGTGTGACCGGGACAGGGAACACCGGGGAGCTGTTTTTT.

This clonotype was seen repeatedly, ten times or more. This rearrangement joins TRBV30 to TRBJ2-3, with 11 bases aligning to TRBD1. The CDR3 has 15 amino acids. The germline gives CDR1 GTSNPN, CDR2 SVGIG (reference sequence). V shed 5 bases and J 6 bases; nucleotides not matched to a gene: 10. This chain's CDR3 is CAWHRDRGMKDTQYF. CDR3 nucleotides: TGTGCCTGGCACCGGGACAGGGGGATGAAGGATACGCAGTATTTT.

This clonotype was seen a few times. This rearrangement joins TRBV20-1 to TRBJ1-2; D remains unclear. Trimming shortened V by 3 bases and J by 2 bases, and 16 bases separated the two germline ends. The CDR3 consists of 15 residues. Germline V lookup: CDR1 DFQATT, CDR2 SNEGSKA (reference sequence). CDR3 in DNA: TGCAGTGCTAGTCCCCCAGTAGGAGCAAACTATGGCTACACCTTC. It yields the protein CSASPPVGANYGYTF.

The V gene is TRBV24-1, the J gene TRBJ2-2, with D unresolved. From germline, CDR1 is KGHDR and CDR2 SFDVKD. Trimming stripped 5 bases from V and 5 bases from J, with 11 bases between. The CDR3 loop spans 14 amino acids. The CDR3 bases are TGTGCCACCAGTGGCTTCTCCCGGACCGGGGAGCTGTTTTTT. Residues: CATSGFSRTGELFF.

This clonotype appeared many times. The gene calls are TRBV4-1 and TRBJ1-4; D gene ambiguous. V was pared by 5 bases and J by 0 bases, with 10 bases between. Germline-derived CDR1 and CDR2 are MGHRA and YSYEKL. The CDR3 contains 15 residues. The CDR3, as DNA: TGCGCCAGCAGCTTAAACCGCGCAACTAATGAAAAACTGTTTTTT. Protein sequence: CASSLNRATNEKLFF.

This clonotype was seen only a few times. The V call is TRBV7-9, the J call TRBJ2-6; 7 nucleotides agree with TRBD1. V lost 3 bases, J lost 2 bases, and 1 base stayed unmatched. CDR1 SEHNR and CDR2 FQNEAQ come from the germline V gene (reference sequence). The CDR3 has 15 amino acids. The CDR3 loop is CASSFQGAGANVLTF. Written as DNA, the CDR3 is TGTGCCAGCAGCTTCCAGGGGGCTGGGGCCAACGTCCTGACTTTC.

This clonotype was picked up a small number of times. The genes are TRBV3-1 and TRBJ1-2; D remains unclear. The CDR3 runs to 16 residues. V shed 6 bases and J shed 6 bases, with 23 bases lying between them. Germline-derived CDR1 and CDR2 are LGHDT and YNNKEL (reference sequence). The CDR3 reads CASSPWTISVRHGYTF. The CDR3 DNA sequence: TGTGCCAGCAGTCCCTGGACCATTTCTGTCCGTCATGGCTACACCTTC.

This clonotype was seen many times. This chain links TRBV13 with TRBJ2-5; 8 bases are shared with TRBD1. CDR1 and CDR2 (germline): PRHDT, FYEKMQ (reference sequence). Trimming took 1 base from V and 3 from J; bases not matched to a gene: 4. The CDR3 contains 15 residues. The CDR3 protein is CASSLDAGGEETQYF. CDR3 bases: TGTGCCAGCAGCTTAGACGCAGGGGGCGAAGAGACCCAGTACTTC.

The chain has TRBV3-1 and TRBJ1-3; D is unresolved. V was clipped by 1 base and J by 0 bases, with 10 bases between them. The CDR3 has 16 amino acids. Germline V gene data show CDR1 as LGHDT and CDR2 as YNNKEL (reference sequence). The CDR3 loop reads CASSQVAADSGNTIYF. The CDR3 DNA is TGTGCCAGCAGCCAAGTGGCGGCAGACTCTGGAAACACCATATATTTT.

The CDR3 bases are TGTGCCAGCAGTGGAGGCAGGGCAAGAACCGGGGAGCTGTTTTTT. It codes for CASSGGRARTGELFF. The rearrangement links TRBV2 to TRBJ2-2; the D gene is possibly TRBD1 (5 bases). CDR1 is SNHLY, CDR2 FYNNEI, per germline. V lost 4 bases, J lost 5 bases, and 14 bases lay in between. The CDR3 has 15 amino acids. Drawing the rest from reference TRBV2 and TRBJ2-2, the complete variable domain is EPEVTQTPSHQVTQMGQEVILRCVPISNHLYFYWYRQILGQKVEFLVSFYNNEISEKSEIFDDQFSVERPDGSNFTLKIRSTKLEDSAMYFCASSGGRARTGELFFGEGSRLTVL.

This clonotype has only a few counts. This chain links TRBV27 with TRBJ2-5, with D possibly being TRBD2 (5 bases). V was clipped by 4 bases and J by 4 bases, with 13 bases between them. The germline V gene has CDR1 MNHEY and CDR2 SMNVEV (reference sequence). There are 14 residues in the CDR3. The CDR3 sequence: CASSWTGGLETQYF. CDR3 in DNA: TGTGCCAGCAGTTGGACTGGAGGCCTAGAGACCCAGTACTTC.

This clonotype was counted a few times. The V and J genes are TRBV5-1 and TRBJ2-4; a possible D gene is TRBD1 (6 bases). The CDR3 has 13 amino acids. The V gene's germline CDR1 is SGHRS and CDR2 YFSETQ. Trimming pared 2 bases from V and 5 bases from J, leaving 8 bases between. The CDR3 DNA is TGCGCCAGCAGCTTAGAGGGGGAAAACATTCAGTACTTC. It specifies CASSLEGENIQYF.

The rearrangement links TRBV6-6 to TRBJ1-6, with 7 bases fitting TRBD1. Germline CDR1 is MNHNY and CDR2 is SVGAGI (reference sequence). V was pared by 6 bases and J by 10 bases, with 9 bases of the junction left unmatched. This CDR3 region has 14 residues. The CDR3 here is CASRQQGSVSPLHF. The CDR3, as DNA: TGTGCCAGCAGGCAACAGGGGAGTGTGTCACCCCTCCACTTT.

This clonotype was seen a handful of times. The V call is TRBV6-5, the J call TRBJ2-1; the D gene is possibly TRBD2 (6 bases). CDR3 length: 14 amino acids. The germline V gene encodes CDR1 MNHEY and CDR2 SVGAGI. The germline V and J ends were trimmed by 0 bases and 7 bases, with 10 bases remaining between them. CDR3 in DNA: TGTGCCAGCAGTTACTCCGCGGGGAGGAATGAGCAGTTCTTC. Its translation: CASSYSAGRNEQFF.

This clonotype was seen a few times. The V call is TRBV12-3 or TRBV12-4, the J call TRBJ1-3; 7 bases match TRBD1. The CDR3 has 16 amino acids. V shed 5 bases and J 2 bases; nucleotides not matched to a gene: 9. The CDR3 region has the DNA TGTGCCAGCAGTATGCTGCGACAGGGCCCTGGAAACACCATATATTTT. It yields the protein CASSMLRQGPGNTIYF.

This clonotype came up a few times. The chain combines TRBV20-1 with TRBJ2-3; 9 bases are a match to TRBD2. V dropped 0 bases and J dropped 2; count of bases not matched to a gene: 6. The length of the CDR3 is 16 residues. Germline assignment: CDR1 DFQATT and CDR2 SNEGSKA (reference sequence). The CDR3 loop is CSAREEIAGATDTQYF. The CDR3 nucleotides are TGCAGTGCTAGAGAGGAAATAGCGGGGGCCACAGATACGCAGTATTTT.

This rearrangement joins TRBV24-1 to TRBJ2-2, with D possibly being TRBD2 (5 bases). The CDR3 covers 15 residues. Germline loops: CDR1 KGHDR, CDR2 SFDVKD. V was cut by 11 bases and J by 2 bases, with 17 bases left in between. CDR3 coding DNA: TGTGCCATCCCACCACTAGTGCCTAACACCGGGGAGCTGTTTTTT. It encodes CAIPPLVPNTGELFF.

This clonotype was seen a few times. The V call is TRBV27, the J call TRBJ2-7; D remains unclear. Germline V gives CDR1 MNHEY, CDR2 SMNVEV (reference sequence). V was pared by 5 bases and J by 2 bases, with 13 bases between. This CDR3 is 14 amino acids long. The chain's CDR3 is CASSLINNPYEQYF. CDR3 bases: TGTGCCAGCAGTCTGATAAATAACCCCTACGAGCAGTACTTC.

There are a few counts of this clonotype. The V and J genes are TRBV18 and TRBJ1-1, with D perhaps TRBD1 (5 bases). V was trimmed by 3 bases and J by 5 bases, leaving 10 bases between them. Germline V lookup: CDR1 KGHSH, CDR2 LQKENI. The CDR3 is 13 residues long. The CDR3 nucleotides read TGTGCCAGCTCACCCGCGACAGTGACTGAAGCTTTCTTT. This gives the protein CASSPATVTEAFF. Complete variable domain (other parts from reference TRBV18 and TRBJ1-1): NAGVMQNPRHLVRRRGQEARLRCSPMKGHSHVYWYRQLPEEGLKFMVYLQKENIIDESGMPKERFSAEFPKEGPSILRIQQVVRGDSAAYFCASSPATVTEAFFGQGTRLTVV.